One sample yielded the 2 T cell receptor beta chains listed below, sequenced in a study of blood T cell repertoires in COVID-19. Using immunoSEQ multiplex PCR, the repertoire was profiled, and TCRdb retains in-frame clones only, with some absent. The table has 150,000 to 200,000 clones, roughly 88% seen once; the top ten hold about 1.2%. Sequencing was carried out using peripheral blood. The receptor source for this set is a man aged 55 to 70 who had recovered from COVID-19.

DNA of the CDR3: TGTGCCAGCAGCGTAGATGAGGGTAACTATGGCTACACCTTC. Amino acid sequence: CASSVDEGNYGYTF. The V call is TRBV9, the J call TRBJ1-2; D gene uncertain. Per the germline V gene, CDR1 is SGDLS and CDR2 is YYNGEE. This CDR3 spans 14 amino acids. V shed 0 bases and J shed 1 base, with 7 bases lying between them.

The chain links TRBV5-8 to TRBJ1-2; no definite D call. Germline values: CDR1 SGHTS, CDR2 YDEGEE. The CDR3 is 13 residues long. V was pared by 7 bases and J by 4 bases, with 14 bases between. CDR3 protein: CASDLRVGYGYTF. CDR3 sequence (DNA): TGTGCCAGCGATCTGAGAGTCGGCTATGGCTACACCTTC.